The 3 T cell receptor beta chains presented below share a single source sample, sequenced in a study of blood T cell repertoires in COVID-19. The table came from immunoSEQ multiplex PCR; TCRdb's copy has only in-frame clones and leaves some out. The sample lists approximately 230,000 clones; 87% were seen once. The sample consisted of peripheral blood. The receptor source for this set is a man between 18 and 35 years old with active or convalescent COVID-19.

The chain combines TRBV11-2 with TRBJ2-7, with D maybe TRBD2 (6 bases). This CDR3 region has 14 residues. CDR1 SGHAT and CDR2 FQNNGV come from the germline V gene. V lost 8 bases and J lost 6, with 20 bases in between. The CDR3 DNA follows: TGTGCCAGCGTACCAGGCGGGATGGGGGGCGAGCAGTACTTC. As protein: CASVPGGMGGEQYF. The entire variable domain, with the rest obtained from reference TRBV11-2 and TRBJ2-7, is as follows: EAGVAQSPRYKIIEKRQSVAFWCNPISGHATLYWYQQILGQGPKLLIQFQNNGVVDDSQLPKDRFSAERLKGVDSTLKIQPAKLEDSAVYLCASVPGGMGGEQYFGPGTRLTVT.

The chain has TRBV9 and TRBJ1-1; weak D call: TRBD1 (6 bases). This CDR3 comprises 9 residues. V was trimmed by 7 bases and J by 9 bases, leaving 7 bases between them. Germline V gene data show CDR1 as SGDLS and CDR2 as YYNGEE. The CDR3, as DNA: TGTGCCAGCGGGGACAAAGCTTTCTTT. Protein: CASGDKAFF.

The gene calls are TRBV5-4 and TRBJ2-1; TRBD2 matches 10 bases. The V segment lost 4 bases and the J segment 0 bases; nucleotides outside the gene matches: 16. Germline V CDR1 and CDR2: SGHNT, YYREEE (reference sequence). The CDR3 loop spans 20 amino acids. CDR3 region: CASSPPGLAKGGSSYNEQFF. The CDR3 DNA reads TGTGCCAGCAGCCCTCCGGGACTAGCGAAAGGTGGGAGCTCCTACAATGAGCAGTTCTTC.